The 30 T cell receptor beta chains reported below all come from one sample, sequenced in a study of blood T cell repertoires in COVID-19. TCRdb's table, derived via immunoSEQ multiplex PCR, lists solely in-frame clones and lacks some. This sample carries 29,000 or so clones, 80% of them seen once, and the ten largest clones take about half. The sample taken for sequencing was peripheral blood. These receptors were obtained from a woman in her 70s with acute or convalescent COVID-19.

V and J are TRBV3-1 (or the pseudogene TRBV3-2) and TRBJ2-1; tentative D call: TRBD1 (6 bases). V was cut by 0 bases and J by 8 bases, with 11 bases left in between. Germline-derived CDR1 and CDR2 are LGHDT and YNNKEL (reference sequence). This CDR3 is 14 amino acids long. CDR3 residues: CASSQEAGDDEQFF. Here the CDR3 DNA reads TGTGCCAGCAGCCAAGAGGCAGGGGACGATGAGCAGTTCTTC.

Here the CDR3 DNA reads TGTGCCAGCAGACCTAAGGGCAGTAGGCGGGATCAGCCCCAGCATTTT. Protein sequence: CASRPKGSRRDQPQHF. This chain links TRBV27 with TRBJ1-5; D not certain. Trimming removed 6 bases at V and 5 bases at J, with 20 bases between. CDR1 is MNHEY and CDR2 is SMNVEV in the germline V gene (reference sequence). There are 16 residues in the CDR3.

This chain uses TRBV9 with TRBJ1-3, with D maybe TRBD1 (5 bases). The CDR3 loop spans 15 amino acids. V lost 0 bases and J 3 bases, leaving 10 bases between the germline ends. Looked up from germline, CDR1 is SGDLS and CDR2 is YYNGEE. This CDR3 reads CASSVVSGDGNTIYF. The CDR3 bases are TGTGCCAGCAGCGTAGTTTCGGGGGATGGAAACACCATATATTTT. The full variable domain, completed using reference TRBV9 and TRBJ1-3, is DSGVTQTPKHLITATGQRVTLRCSPRSGDLSVYWYQQSLDQGLQFLIQYYNGEERAKGNILERFSAQQFPDLHSELNLSSLELGDSALYFCASSVVSGDGNTIYFGEGSWLTVV.

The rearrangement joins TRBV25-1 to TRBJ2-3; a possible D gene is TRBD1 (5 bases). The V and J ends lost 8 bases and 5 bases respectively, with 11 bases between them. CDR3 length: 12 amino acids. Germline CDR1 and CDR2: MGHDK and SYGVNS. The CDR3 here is CASGRGIDTQYF. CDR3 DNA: TGTGCCAGCGGAAGGGGTATAGATACGCAGTATTTT.

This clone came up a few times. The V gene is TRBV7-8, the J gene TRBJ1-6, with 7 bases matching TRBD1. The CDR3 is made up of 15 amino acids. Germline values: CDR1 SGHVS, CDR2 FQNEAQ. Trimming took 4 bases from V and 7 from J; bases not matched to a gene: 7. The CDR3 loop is CASSSTGQRNSPLHF. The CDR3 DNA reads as TGTGCCAGCAGCTCTACGGGACAGAGGAATTCACCCCTCCACTTT.

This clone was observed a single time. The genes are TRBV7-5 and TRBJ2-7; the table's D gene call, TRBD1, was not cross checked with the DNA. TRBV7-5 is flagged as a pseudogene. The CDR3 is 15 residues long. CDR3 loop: CARSPPGQGAYEQYF. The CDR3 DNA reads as TGTGCCAGAAGCCCTCCGGGACAGGGGGCATACGAGCAGTACTTC.

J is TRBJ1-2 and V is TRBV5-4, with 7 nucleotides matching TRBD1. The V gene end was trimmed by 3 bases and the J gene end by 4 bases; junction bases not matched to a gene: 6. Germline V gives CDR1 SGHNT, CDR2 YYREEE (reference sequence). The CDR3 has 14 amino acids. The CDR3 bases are TGTGCCAGCAGCTCACAGGGGTTCGCCTATGGCTACACCTTC. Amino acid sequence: CASSSQGFAYGYTF. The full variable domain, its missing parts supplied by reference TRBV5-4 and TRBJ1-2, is ETGVTQSPTHLIKTRGQQVTLRCSSQSGHNTVSWYQQALGQGPQFIFQYYREEENGRGNFPPRFSGLQFPNYSSELNVNALELDDSALYLCASSSQGFAYGYTFGSGTRLTVV.

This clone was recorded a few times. For the CDR3, the DNA is TGTGCCAGCGGCAGGGAGAGGGATTCACCCCTCCACTTT. Its translation is CASGRERDSPLHF. The chain employs TRBV7-9 and TRBJ1-6; maybe TRBD1 (5 bases). Per germline, CDR1 SEHNR and CDR2 FQNEAQ (reference sequence). This CDR3 contains 13 residues. Trimming shortened V by 8 bases and J by 8 bases, and 13 bases separated the two germline ends.

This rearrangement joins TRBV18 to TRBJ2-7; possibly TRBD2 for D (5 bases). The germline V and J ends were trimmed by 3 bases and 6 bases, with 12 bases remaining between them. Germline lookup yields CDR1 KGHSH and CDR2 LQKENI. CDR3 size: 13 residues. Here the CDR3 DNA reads TGTGCCAGCTCACCGTCTGAGGGTCTCGAGCAGTACTTC. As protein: CASSPSEGLEQYF.

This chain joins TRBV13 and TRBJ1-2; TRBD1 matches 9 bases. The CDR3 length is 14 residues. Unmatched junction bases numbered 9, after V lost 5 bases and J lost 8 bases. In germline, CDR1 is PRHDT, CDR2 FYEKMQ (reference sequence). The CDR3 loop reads CASSPGTGKGGYTF. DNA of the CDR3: TGTGCCAGCAGCCCTGGGACAGGGAAAGGAGGCTACACCTTC. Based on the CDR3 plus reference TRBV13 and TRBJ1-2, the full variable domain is AAGVIQSPRHLIKEKRETATLKCYPIPRHDTVYWYQQGPGQDPQFLISFYEKMQSDKGSIPDRFSAQQFSDYHSELNMSSLELGDSALYFCASSPGTGKGGYTFGSGTRLTVV.

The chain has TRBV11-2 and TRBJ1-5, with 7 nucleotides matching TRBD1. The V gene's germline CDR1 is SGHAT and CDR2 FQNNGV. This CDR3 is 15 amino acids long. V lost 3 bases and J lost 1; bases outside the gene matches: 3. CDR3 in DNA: TGTGCCAGCAGCTTTCGGACAGGCAGCAATCAGCCCCAGCATTTT. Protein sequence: CASSFRTGSNQPQHF. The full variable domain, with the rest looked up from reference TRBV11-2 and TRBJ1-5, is EAGVAQSPRYKIIEKRQSVAFWCNPISGHATLYWYQQILGQGPKLLIQFQNNGVVDDSQLPKDRFSAERLKGVDSTLKIQPAKLEDSAVYLCASSFRTGSNQPQHFGDGTRLSIL.

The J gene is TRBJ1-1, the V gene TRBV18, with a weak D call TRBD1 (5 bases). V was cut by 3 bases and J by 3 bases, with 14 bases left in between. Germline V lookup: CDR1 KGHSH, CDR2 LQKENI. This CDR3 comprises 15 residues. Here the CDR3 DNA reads TGTGCCAGCTCACCTCGCAGGGCGGCGGACACTGAAGCTTTCTTT. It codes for CASSPRRAADTEAFF. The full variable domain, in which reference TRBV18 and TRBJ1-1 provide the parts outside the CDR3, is NAGVMQNPRHLVRRRGQEARLRCSPMKGHSHVYWYRQLPEEGLKFMVYLQKENIIDESGMPKERFSAEFPKEGPSILRIQQVVRGDSAAYFCASSPRRAADTEAFFGQGTRLTVV.

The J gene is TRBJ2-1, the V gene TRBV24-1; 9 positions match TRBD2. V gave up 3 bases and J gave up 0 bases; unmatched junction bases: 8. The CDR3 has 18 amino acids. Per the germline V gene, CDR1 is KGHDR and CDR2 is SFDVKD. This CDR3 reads CATSDPASGTSSYNEQFF. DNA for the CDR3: TGTGCCACCAGTGATCCGGCTAGCGGGACGAGCTCCTACAATGAGCAGTTCTTC.

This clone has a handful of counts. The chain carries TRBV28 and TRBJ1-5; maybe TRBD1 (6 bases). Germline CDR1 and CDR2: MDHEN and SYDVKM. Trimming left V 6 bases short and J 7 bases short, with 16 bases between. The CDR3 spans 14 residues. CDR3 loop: CASSLEQGEQPQHF. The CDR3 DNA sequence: TGTGCCAGCAGCCTCGAACAGGGAGAGCAGCCCCAGCATTTT.

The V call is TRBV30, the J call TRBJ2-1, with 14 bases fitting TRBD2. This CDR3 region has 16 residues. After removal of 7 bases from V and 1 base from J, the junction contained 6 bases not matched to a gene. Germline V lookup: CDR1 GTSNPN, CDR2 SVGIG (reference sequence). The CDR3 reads CASRGLAGESYNEQFF. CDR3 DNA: TGTGCCTCTCGGGGACTAGCGGGAGAATCCTACAATGAGCAGTTCTTC.

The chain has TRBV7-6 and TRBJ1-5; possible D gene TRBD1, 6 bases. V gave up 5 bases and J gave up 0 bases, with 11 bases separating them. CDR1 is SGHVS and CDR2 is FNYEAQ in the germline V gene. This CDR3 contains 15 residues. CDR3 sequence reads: CASSPDRLSNQPQHF. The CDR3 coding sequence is TGTGCCAGCAGCCCCGACAGGCTTAGCAATCAGCCCCAGCATTTT.

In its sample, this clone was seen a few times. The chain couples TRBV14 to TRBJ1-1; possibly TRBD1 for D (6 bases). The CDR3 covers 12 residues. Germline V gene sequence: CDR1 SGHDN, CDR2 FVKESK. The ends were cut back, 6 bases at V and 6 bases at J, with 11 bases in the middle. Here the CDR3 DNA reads TGTGCCAGCAGTCGACAGGTACCTGAAGCTTTCTTT. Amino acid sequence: CASSRQVPEAFF.

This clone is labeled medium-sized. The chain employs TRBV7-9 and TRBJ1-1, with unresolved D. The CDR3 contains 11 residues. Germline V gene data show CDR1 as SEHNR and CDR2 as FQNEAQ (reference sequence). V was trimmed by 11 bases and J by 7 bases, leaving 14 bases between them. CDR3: CAWAVDIEAFF. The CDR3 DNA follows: TGTGCCTGGGCTGTAGACATTGAAGCTTTCTTT.

CDR3 DNA: TGCGCCAGCAGCTTCAACGACAGGAGCTCCTATAATTCACCCCTCCACTTT. Translating it yields CASSFNDRSSYNSPLHF. V is TRBV5-1 and J is TRBJ1-6; perhaps TRBD1 as D (6 bases). Germline V gene data show CDR1 as SGHRS and CDR2 as YFSETQ. The V gene lost 2 bases and the J gene lost 0 bases, with 12 bases spanning the gap. CDR3 size: 17 residues.

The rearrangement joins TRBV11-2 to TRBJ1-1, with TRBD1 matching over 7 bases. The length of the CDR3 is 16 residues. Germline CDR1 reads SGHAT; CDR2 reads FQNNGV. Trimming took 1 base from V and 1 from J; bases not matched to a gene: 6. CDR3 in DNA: TGTGCCAGCAGCTTAGGGTTGAGGGGGCAGAACACTGAAGCTTTCTTT. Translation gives CASSLGLRGQNTEAFF.

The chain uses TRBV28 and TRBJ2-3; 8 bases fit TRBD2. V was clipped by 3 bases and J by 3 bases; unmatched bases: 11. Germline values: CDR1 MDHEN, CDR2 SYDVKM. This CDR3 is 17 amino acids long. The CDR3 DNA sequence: TGTGCCAGCAGTTTGACCCCTAGACTAGCGCGTACAGATACGCAGTATTTT. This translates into CASSLTPRLARTDTQYF.

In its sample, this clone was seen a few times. The CDR3 nucleotides are TGTGCCAGCAGCTTTAAGGGACAGAACACTGAAGCTTTCTTT. This gives the protein CASSFKGQNTEAFF. This sequence joins TRBV7-9 and TRBJ1-1, with D perhaps matching TRBD1 (6 bases). This CDR3 spans 14 amino acids. Germline-derived CDR1 and CDR2 are SEHNR and FQNEAQ (reference sequence). V was trimmed by 3 bases and J by 1 base, leaving 9 bases between them.

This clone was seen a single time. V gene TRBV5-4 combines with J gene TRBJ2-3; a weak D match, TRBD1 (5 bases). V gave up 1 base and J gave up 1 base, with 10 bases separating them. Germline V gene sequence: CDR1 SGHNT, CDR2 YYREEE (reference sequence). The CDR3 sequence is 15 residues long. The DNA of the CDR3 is TGTGCCAGCAGCTTGTCAGGGATTGGCACAGATACGCAGTATTTT. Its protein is CASSLSGIGTDTQYF.

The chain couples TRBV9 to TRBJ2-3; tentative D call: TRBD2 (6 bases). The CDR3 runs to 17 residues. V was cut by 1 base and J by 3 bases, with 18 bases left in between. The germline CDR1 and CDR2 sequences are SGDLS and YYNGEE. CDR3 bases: TGTGCCAGCAGCGTATGGGGGAGGAGCGTATATACAGATACGCAGTATTTT. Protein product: CASSVWGRSVYTDTQYF.

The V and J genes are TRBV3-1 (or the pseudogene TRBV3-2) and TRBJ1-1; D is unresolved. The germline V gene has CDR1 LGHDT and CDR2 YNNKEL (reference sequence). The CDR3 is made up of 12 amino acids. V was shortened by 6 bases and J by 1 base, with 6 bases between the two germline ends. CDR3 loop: CASRQTNTEAFF. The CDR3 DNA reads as TGTGCCAGCAGACAGACGAACACTGAAGCTTTCTTT.

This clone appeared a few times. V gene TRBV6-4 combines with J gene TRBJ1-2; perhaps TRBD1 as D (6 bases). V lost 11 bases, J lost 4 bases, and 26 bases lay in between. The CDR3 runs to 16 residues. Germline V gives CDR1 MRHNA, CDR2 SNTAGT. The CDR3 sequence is CAAVGTRDQVGYGYTF. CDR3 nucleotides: TGTGCCGCCGTGGGGACAAGGGACCAGGTGGGCTATGGCTACACCTTC.

In nucleotides, the CDR3 is TGTGCCAGCAGCTACACCGGACAAGTACGCGAGCAGTACTTC. It encodes CASSYTGQVREQYF. The chain is built from TRBV5-4 and TRBJ2-7; TRBD1 might be the D (5 bases). CDR3 length: 14 residues. Trimming removed 3 bases from V and 6 bases from J, with 16 bases in between. The germline V gene has CDR1 SGHNT and CDR2 YYREEE (reference sequence).

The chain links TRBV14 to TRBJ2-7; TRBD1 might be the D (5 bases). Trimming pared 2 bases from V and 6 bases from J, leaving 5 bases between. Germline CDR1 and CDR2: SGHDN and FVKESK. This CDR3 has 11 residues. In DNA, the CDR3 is TGTGCCAGCAGCCAAAGGGGCGAGCAGTACTTC. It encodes CASSQRGEQYF.

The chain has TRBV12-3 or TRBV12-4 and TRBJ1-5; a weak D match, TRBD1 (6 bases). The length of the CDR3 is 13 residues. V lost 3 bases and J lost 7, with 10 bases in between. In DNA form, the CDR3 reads TGTGCCAGCAGTTTGACAGGTGGGCAGCCCCAGCATTTT. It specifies CASSLTGGQPQHF.

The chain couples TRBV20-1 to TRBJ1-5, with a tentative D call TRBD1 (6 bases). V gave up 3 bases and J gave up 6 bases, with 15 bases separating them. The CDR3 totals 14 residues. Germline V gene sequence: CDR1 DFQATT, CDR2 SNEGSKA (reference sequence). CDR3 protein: CSASEAGEFQPQHF. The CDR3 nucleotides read TGCAGTGCTAGTGAGGCAGGGGAGTTTCAGCCCCAGCATTTT.